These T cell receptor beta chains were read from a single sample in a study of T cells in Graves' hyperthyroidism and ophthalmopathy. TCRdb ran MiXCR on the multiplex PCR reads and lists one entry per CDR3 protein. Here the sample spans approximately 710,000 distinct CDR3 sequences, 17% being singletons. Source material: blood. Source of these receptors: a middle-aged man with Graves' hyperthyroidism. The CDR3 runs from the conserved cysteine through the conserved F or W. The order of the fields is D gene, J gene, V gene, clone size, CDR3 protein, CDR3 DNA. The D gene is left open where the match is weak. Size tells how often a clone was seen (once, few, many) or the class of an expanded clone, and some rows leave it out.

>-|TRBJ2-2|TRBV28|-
CASRIRDGTGELFF
TGTGCCAGCAGGATCCGGGACGGCACCGGGGAGCTGTTTTTT
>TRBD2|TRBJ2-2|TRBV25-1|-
CASSGTSVAGELFF
TGTGCCAGCAGTGGGACTAGTGTGGCCGGGGAGCTGTTTTTT
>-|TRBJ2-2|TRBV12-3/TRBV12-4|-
CASSLPRIPMNTGELFF
TGTGCCAGCAGTTTACCTAGAATACCCATGAACACCGGGGAGCTGTTTTTT
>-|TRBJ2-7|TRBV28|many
CASSQTSRTYEQYF
TGTGCCAGCAGTCAAACGTCCCGAACCTACGAGCAGTACTTC
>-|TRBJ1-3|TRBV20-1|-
CSARTQGNSGNTIYF
TGCAGTGCCCGGACACAGGGAAACTCTGGAAACACCATATATTTT
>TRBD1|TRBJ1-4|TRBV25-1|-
CASSAGQGANEKLFF
TGTGCCAGCAGTGCTGGACAGGGGGCGAATGAAAAACTGTTTTTT
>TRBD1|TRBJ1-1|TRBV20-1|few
CSARGQGVEAFF
TGCAGTGCTAGAGGTCAGGGGGTTGAAGCTTTCTTT
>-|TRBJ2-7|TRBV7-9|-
CASSFDGRNPYEQYF
TGTGCCAGCAGCTTCGACGGGAGAAACCCCTACGAGCAGTACTTC
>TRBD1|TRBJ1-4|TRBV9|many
CASSKRTGEEKLFF
TGTGCCAGCAGCAAAAGGACAGGGGAAGAAAAACTGTTTTTT
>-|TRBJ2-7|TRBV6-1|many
CASSEFISENSYEQYF
TGTGCCAGCAGTGAATTTATTAGCGAGAACTCCTACGAGCAGTACTTC
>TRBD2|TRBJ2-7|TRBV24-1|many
CATSDPGLAGSYEQYF
TGTGCCACCAGTGATCCGGGACTAGCGGGCTCCTACGAGCAGTACTTC
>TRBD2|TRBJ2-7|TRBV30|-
CAWSPTRGLGYEQYF
TGTGCCTGGAGTCCGACCCGGGGACTAGGATACGAGCAGTACTTC
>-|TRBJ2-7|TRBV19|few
CASQDSNSYEQYF
TGTGCCAGCCAGGACAGTAACTCCTACGAGCAGTACTTC
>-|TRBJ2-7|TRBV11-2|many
CASSQGTGPSNEQYF
TGTGCCAGCAGCCAGGGCACAGGGCCTTCGAACGAGCAGTACTTC
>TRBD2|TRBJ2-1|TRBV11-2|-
CASSLVTSAGYNEQFF
TGTGCCAGCAGCTTAGTGACTAGCGCCGGGTACAATGAGCAGTTCTTC
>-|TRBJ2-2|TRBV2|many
CASSVRSGKNTGELFF
TGTGCCAGCTCGGTTCGGTCAGGGAAAAACACCGGGGAGCTGTTTTTT
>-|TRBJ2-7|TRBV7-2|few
CASSLFGPEQYF
TGTGCCAGCAGCTTATTCGGTCCCGAGCAGTACTTC
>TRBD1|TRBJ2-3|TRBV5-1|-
CASSLGGQGVDTQYF
TGCGCCAGCAGCTTGGGGGGACAGGGAGTGGATACGCAGTATTTT
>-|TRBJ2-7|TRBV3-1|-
CASSPLLGVFSYEQYF
TGTGCCAGCAGCCCCCTGTTAGGGGTCTTCTCCTACGAGCAGTACTTC
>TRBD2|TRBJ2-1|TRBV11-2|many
CASSLLAGVNYNEQFF
TGTGCCAGCAGCTTATTAGCGGGAGTTAACTACAATGAGCAGTTCTTC
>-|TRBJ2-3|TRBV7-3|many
CASSSNFGATDTQYF
TGTGCCAGCAGCTCTAATTTCGGGGCAACAGATACGCAGTATTTT
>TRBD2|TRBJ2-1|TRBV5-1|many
CASSLAGGSAYNEQFF
TGCGCCAGCAGCTTGGCCGGCGGGAGCGCCTACAATGAGCAGTTCTTC
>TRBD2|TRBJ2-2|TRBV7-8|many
CASSSTSPSGGFGGELFF
TGTGCCAGCAGCTCCACGTCTCCTAGCGGTGGTTTCGGCGGGGAGCTGTTTTTT
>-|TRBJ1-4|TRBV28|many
CASSLNGNDEKLFF
TGTGCCAGCAGTTTAAACGGGAACGATGAAAAACTGTTTTTT
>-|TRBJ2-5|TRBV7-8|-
CVSSLGGGPETQYF
TGTGTCAGCAGCTTAGGGGGGGGGCCAGAGACCCAGTACTTC
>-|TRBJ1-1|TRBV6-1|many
CASSDWVDTEAFF
TGTGCCAGCAGTGACTGGGTGGACACTGAAGCTTTCTTT
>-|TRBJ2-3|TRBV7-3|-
CASSGQLPTDTQYF
TGTGCCAGCAGCGGACAGCTGCCCACAGATACGCAGTATTTT
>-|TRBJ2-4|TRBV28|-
CASSLTGIAKNIQYF
TGTGCCAGCAGTTTAACAGGGATAGCCAAAAACATTCAGTACTTC
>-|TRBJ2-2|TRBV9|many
CASSDLPVNTGELFF
TGTGCCAGCTCGGATTTACCTGTCAACACCGGGGAGCTGTTTTTT
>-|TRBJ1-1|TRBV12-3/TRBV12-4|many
CASSLRRNTEAFF
TGTGCCAGCAGCTTAAGAAGGAACACTGAAGCTTTCTTT
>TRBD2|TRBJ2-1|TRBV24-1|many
CATSDSSGLAGEQFF
TGTGCCACCAGTGATTCGTCGGGGCTAGCGGGGGAGCAGTTCTTC
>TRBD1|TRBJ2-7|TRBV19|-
CASRSRRGSYEQYF
TGTGCCAGTAGAAGTCGCAGGGGGTCCTACGAGCAGTACTTC
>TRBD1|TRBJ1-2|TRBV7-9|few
CASSFQPGQGALDYGYTF
TGTGCCAGCAGCTTTCAACCGGGACAGGGGGCGCTGGACTATGGCTACACCTTC
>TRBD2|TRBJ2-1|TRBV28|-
CASSFERGLNYNEQSF
TGTGCCAGCAGTTTCGAGCGGGGGCTAAACTACAATGAACAGTCCTTC
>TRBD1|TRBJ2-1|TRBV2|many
CASRQGREQFF
TGTGCCAGCCGACAGGGCCGTGAGCAGTTCTTC
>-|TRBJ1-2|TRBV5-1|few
CASSLVPGRDYGYTF
TGCGCCAGCAGCTTGGTTCCAGGGAGGGACTATGGCTACACCTTC
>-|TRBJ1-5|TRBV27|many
CASSSFRIGGAQPQHF
TGTGCCAGCAGTTCATTTAGAATAGGGGGAGCTCAGCCCCAGCATTTT
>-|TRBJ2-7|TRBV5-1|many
CASSPPGTKSSYEQYF
TGCGCCAGCAGCCCCCCCGGGACGAAAAGCTCCTACGAGCAGTACTTC
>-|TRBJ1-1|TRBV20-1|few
CSARTDRNTEAFF
TGCAGTGCTCGGACCGATAGAAACACTGAAGCTTTCTTT
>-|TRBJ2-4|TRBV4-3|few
CASSQDMGALAKNIQYF
TGCGCCAGCAGCCAAGATATGGGGGCGTTAGCCAAAAACATTCAGTACTTC
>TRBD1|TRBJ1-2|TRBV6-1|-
CASSAGTGPQYGYTF
TGTGCCAGCAGCGCCGGGACAGGGCCCCAGTATGGCTACACCTTC
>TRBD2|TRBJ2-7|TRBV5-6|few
CASRSAGTSGSEQYF
TGTGCCAGCAGGTCCGCCGGGACTAGCGGGAGCGAGCAGTACTTC
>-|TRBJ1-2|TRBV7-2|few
CASSLGGVYGYTF
TGTGCCAGCAGCTTAGGAGGGGTTTATGGCTACACCTTC
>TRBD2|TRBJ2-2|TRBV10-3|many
CAIRAGAGELFF
TGTGCCATCAGAGCGGGGGCCGGGGAGCTGTTTTTT
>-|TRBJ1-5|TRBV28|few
CASSFLNTAGGPQHF
TGTGCCAGCAGTTTCCTAAACACGGCGGGAGGGCCCCAGCATTTT
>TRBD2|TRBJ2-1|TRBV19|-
CASRRGLAGVLEQFF
TGTGCCAGTAGAAGAGGACTAGCGGGAGTTTTGGAGCAGTTCTTC
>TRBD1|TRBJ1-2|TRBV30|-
CAWRDRDPNYGYTF
TGTGCCTGGAGAGACAGGGATCCTAACTATGGCTACACCTTC
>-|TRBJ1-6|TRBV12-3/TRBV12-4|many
CASSSGDGNSPLHF
TGTGCCAGCAGTTCAGGGGATGGTAATTCACCCCTCCACTTT
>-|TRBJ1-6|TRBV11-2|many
CASSLAQPVSYNSPLHF
TGTGCCAGCAGCTTAGCTCAGCCCGTCTCCTATAATTCACCCCTCCACTTT
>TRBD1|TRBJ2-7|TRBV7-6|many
CASSLAQGGSYEQYF
TGTGCCAGCAGCTTAGCACAGGGGGGATCCTACGAGCAGTACTTC
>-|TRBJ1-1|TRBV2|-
CASSEARGANTEAFF
TGTGCCAGCAGTGAAGCCCGGGGGGCGAACACTGAAGCTTTCTTT
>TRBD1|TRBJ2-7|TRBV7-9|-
CASSSADRVVYEQYF
TGTGCCAGCAGCTCCGCCGACAGGGTAGTTTACGAGCAGTACTTC
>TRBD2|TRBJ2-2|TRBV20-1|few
CSARDFLAGYTLFF
TGCAGTGCTAGAGATTTCCTAGCGGGATATACGCTGTTTTTT
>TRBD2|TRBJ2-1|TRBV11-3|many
CASSWVAGGPFNGSNEQFF
TGTGCCAGCAGCTGGGTAGCGGGAGGGCCCTTCAATGGTTCGAATGAGCAGTTCTTC